Each of the 7 T cell receptor beta chains below was sequenced from the same sample in a study of cytomegalovirus exposure and HLA in healthy donors. PCR was performed using 60 Vbeta and 13 Jbeta primers. TCRdb's table, derived via immunoSEQ multiplex PCR, lists solely in-frame clones and lacks some. The sample table includes tens of thousands of clones. The sample taken for sequencing was PBMCs. The source of these receptors is a woman aged 40 to 49 in good health and CMV-seronegative.

The V gene is TRBV7-9, the J gene TRBJ2-2; D is perhaps TRBD1 (5 bases). V was pared by 1 base and J by 0 bases, with 9 bases between. The CDR3 runs to 16 residues. Germline assignment: CDR1 SEHNR and CDR2 FQNEAQ (reference sequence). CDR3 in DNA: TGTGCCAGCAGCTTAGGCGACAGAACGAACACCGGGGAGCTGTTTTTT. It codes for CASSLGDRTNTGELFF.

The chain joins TRBV29-1 to TRBJ1-4; D is unresolved. This CDR3 has 14 amino acids. V was pared by 6 bases and J by 3 bases, with 14 bases between. Looked up from germline, CDR1 is SQVTM and CDR2 is ANQGSEA. This CDR3 is CSVPVGGSNEKLFF. CDR3 sequence (DNA): TGCAGCGTCCCCGTTGGCGGGTCTAATGAAAAACTGTTTTTT.

The rearrangement uses TRBV28 and TRBJ2-7; 7 bases are shared with TRBD1. The V gene's germline CDR1 is MDHEN and CDR2 SYDVKM. V lost 6 bases, J lost 2 bases, and 10 bases stayed unmatched. The CDR3 has 15 residues. The CDR3 coding sequence is TGTGCCAGCAGCCCGACAGGGTCTAGAGCCTACGAGCAGTACTTC. This codes for CASSPTGSRAYEQYF.

The chain joins TRBV5-1 to TRBJ2-7; TRBD1 matches at 11 bases. This CDR3 region has 14 residues. Losses at the gene ends were 2 bases for V and 6 bases for J; bases not matched to a gene: 4. Germline V CDR1 and CDR2: SGHRS, YFSETQ. CDR3 DNA sequence: TGCGCCAGCAGCTTCGGAGGGACAGGGGGCGAGCAGTACTTC. Encoded protein: CASSFGGTGGEQYF.

The gene calls are TRBV27 and TRBJ2-3; D is undetermined. The CDR3 consists of 15 residues. Trimming removed 2 bases at V and 0 bases at J, with 9 bases between. Germline assignment: CDR1 MNHEY and CDR2 SMNVEV (reference sequence). CDR3 amino acids: CASSLGGTSTDTQYF. The CDR3 DNA is TGTGCCAGCAGTTTAGGCGGAACTAGCACAGATACGCAGTATTTT.

With regard to this clone: One end of the junction is discordant with germline, which a read error may explain. The chain combines TRBV6-6 with TRBJ2-7; TRBD1 agrees at 7 bases. The length of the CDR3 is 16 residues. Germline-derived CDR1 and CDR2 are MNHNY and SVGAGI (reference sequence). CDR3 bases: TGTGCCAGCAGCTACTCGGGACAGAAAAGCTCCTACGAGCAGTACTTC. Translation: CASSYSGQKSSYEQYF.

DNA of the CDR3: TGTGCCATCAGTGCTGACAGGGGGGGAGAGACCCAGTACTTC. Translation: CAISADRGGETQYF. The chain carries TRBV10-3 and TRBJ2-5; 9 nucleotides match TRBD1. The CDR3 runs to 14 residues. Looked up from germline, CDR1 is ENHRY and CDR2 is SYGVKD. V trimming: 4 bases; J trimming: 4 bases; junction bases outside the gene matches: 4.